This entry lists 26 T cell receptor beta chains sequenced from one sample in a study of T cells after yellow fever vaccination. One entry per CDR3 protein results from TCRdb running MiXCR on the 5' RACE reads. The sample carries some 320,000 distinct CDR3 sequences, approximately 9% recorded once. The source material was PBMCs, sampled on the day of the first yellow fever vaccination. The receptors were gathered from a man between 18 and 29 years old who received the YFV17D yellow fever vaccine.

This clonotype turned up a few times. V and J are TRBV5-1 and TRBJ1-2; tentatively, D is TRBD1 (5 bases). This CDR3 spans 14 amino acids. Trimming cost V 1 base and J 4 bases, with 11 bases left between them. CDR1 and CDR2 from the germline V gene are SGHRS and YFSETQ. DNA for the CDR3: TGCGCCAGCAGCTTGCAGACAGAGAGCTATGGCTACACCTTC. Amino acids: CASSLQTESYGYTF.

This clonotype was seen a few times. V usage is TRBV7-9 and J usage is TRBJ2-3; D call uncertain. Trimming pared 2 bases from V and 5 bases from J, leaving 14 bases between. Germline V gives CDR1 SEHNR, CDR2 FQNEAQ (reference sequence). The CDR3 covers 15 residues. CDR3 coding DNA: TGTGCCAGCAGCTTACTGAGGCAGAGAGGAGATACGCAGTATTTT. Translation gives CASSLLRQRGDTQYF.

V is TRBV5-1 and J is TRBJ2-2, with 7 bases that match TRBD1. This CDR3 spans 14 amino acids. Looked up from germline, CDR1 is SGHRS and CDR2 is YFSETQ. Unmatched junction bases numbered 4, after V lost 8 bases and J lost 0 bases. The CDR3 sequence: CASAGTANTGELFF. DNA of the CDR3: TGCGCCAGTGCCGGGACAGCGAACACCGGGGAGCTGTTTTTT.

This clonotype was found a few times. The CDR3 loop reads CSVGGSVSYEQYF. In DNA form, the CDR3 reads TGCAGCGTTGGTGGGTCAGTCTCCTACGAGCAGTACTTC. The V gene is TRBV29-1, the J gene TRBJ2-7; D is uncertain. V gave up 4 bases and J gave up 0 bases, with 10 bases separating them. The CDR3 spans 13 residues. Germline assignment: CDR1 SQVTM and CDR2 ANQGSEA.

The chain uses TRBV29-1 and TRBJ1-2; possible D gene TRBD1, 6 bases. The germline CDR1 and CDR2 sequences are SQVTM and ANQGSEA. The V end lost 0 bases, the J end lost 7 bases, and 12 bases lay between the germline ends. This CDR3 is 13 amino acids long. The DNA of the CDR3 is TGCAGCGTTGAAGATACAGGGAGAGCTGGCTACACCTTC. This gives the protein CSVEDTGRAGYTF.

This clonotype was seen at least ten times. The rearrangement joins TRBV7-2 to TRBJ2-3; the D gene is possibly TRBD2 (6 bases). From germline, CDR1 is SGHTA and CDR2 FQGNSA. V lost 1 base to trimming and J lost 5 bases, with 10 bases between them. This CDR3 comprises 14 residues. The DNA of the CDR3 is TGTGCCAGCAGCTTAGATGGAGGGCTAGATACGCAGTATTTT. Encoded protein: CASSLDGGLDTQYF.

There are many counts of this clonotype. The rearrangement uses TRBV7-2 and TRBJ2-1; 14 bases agree with TRBD2. Germline loops: CDR1 SGHTA, CDR2 FQGNSA. V lost 6 bases to trimming and J lost 9 bases; unmatched junction nucleotides: 10. The CDR3 contains 16 residues. CDR3 nucleotide sequence: TGTGCCAGCAGGGGGACTAGCGGGGGAGGTGGAGGTGAGCAGTTCTTC. Translation gives CASRGTSGGGGGEQFF.

This clonotype has more than one count but fewer than ten. J is TRBJ2-1 and V is TRBV6-1, with 16 bases fitting TRBD2. CDR3 length equals 19 residues. V lost 3 bases to trimming and J lost 8 bases; unmatched junction nucleotides: 13. The germline CDR1 and CDR2 sequences are MNHNS and SASEGT. The CDR3 here is CASSDLGLAGGQLFDEQFF. CDR3 coding DNA: TGTGCCAGCAGTGATTTGGGACTAGCGGGGGGGCAATTATTCGATGAGCAGTTCTTC.

The chain is built from TRBV19 and TRBJ1-2; TRBD1 is a possible D gene (5 bases). This CDR3 is built from 14 residues. From germline, CDR1 is LNHDA and CDR2 SQIVND (reference sequence). Trimming removed 5 bases from V and 8 bases from J, with 18 bases in between. The CDR3 region is CASSLRRGRGGYTF. DNA for the CDR3: TGTGCCAGTAGTCTGAGAAGGGGCCGCGGAGGCTACACCTTC.

This clonotype was counted between two and nine times. The chain combines TRBV7-6 with TRBJ2-5, with D perhaps matching TRBD2 (5 bases). Trimming took 1 base from V and 5 from J, leaving 11 bases between them. The CDR3 has 14 residues. Per the germline V gene, CDR1 is SGHVS and CDR2 is FNYEAQ. For the CDR3, the DNA is TGTGCCAGCAGCTTAGAGGGAGCTGGGGAGACCCAGTACTTC. Amino acids: CASSLEGAGETQYF.

The V call is TRBV4-3, the J call TRBJ2-5; perhaps TRBD2 as D (5 bases). The CDR3 has 17 amino acids. Germline values: CDR1 LGHNA, CDR2 YSLEER. V gave up 1 base and J gave up 0 bases, with 15 bases separating them. The CDR3 protein is CASSQAVLEGYQETQYF. The CDR3 nucleotides read TGCGCCAGCAGCCAAGCTGTATTAGAGGGTTACCAAGAGACCCAGTACTTC.

This clonotype turned up a few times. This chain joins TRBV7-2 and TRBJ2-7; D unresolved. The V end was cut by 0 bases, the J end by 0 bases, with 9 bases between. Germline lookup yields CDR1 SGHTA and CDR2 FQGNSA. CDR3 length: 15 residues. The CDR3 sequence is CASSLASSSSYEQYF. In nucleotides, the CDR3 is TGTGCCAGCAGCTTAGCGAGTAGCAGCTCCTACGAGCAGTACTTC.

This clonotype was seen many times. The chain carries TRBV6-1 and TRBJ1-6; 8 bases fit TRBD1. The CDR3 runs to 14 residues. Germline V lookup: CDR1 MNHNS, CDR2 SASEGT. The trim removed 5 bases at V and 6 bases at J, leaving 3 bases unmatched. The CDR3 is CASSLDRGNSPLHF. The CDR3 DNA sequence: TGTGCCAGCAGTCTAGACAGGGGTAATTCACCCCTCCACTTT.

The chain combines TRBV7-2 with TRBJ1-3; tentatively, D is TRBD1 (6 bases). CDR3 length: 15 amino acids. The germline gives CDR1 SGHTA, CDR2 FQGNSA. The V end lost 3 bases, the J end lost 2 bases, and 11 bases lay between the germline ends. CDR3 in amino acids: CASSFGEGAGNTIYF. CDR3 DNA sequence: TGTGCCAGCAGCTTTGGTGAGGGGGCTGGAAACACCATATATTTT.

The chain couples TRBV24-1 to TRBJ2-3, with no clear D. CDR3 size: 15 residues. V was shortened by 3 bases and J by 0 bases, with 9 bases between the two germline ends. The germline gives CDR1 KGHDR, CDR2 SFDVKD. The CDR3 DNA sequence: TGTGCCACCAGTGATACGTCTAGAAGCACAGATACGCAGTATTTT. It yields the protein CATSDTSRSTDTQYF.

This clonotype occurred a few times. The V call is TRBV2, the J call TRBJ2-3, with 7 nucleotides matching TRBD1. V was pared by 6 bases and J by 2 bases, with 5 bases of the junction left unmatched. CDR3 length: 14 amino acids. The germline gives CDR1 SNHLY, CDR2 FYNNEI. CDR3 protein: CASSMTGITDTQYF. CDR3 in DNA: TGTGCCAGCAGCATGACAGGGATCACAGATACGCAGTATTTT.

The chain carries TRBV18 and TRBJ2-1; D remains unclear. V was trimmed by 0 bases and J by 0 bases, leaving 12 bases between them. The length of the CDR3 is 17 residues. CDR1 KGHSH and CDR2 LQKENI come from the germline V gene. In nucleotides, the CDR3 is TGTGCCAGCTCACCACCGATGGCGAAGAGCTCCTACAATGAGCAGTTCTTC. This translates into CASSPPMAKSSYNEQFF.

This clonotype was seen at least ten times. The rearrangement uses TRBV28 and TRBJ1-5; D is unresolved. Germline CDR1 is MDHEN and CDR2 is SYDVKM. The CDR3 covers 16 residues. V was shortened by 2 bases and J by 6 bases, with 17 bases between the two germline ends. The CDR3, as DNA: TGTGCCAGCAGTTTACTGGGGATGTTAGGTAGTCAGCCCCAGCATTTT. It specifies CASSLLGMLGSQPQHF. Drawing the rest from reference TRBV28 and TRBJ1-5, the complete variable domain is DVKVTQSSRYLVKRTGEKVFLECVQDMDHENMFWYRQDPGLGLRLIYFSYDVKMKEKGDIPEGYSVSREKKERFSLILESASTNQTSMYLCASSLLGMLGSQPQHFGDGTRLSIL.

The chain links TRBV25-1 to TRBJ1-6; D not certain. Trimming cost V 1 base and J 0 bases, with 7 bases left between them. The CDR3 has 16 residues. Germline CDR1 MGHDK, CDR2 SYGVNS. The CDR3 region has the DNA TGTGCCAGCAGTGAATGGAAGAGCTCCTATAATTCACCCCTCCACTTT. This codes for CASSEWKSSYNSPLHF.

V gene TRBV6-2 or TRBV6-3 combines with J gene TRBJ2-2; a possible D gene is TRBD2 (6 bases). The germline V gene has CDR1 MNHEY and CDR2 SVGEGT. The CDR3 is made up of 18 amino acids. Trimming left V 8 bases short and J 6 bases short, with 28 bases between. The CDR3 here is CASWRGWAGPTGAGELFF. For the CDR3, the DNA is TGTGCCAGCTGGAGGGGTTGGGCGGGGCCTACCGGTGCCGGGGAGCTGTTTTTT.

At least ten counts were recorded for this clonotype. V is TRBV24-1 and J is TRBJ2-1, with 7 bases that match TRBD1. The CDR3 has 17 residues. After removal of 3 bases from V and 3 bases from J, the junction contained 10 bases not matched to a gene. CDR1 KGHDR and CDR2 SFDVKD come from the germline V gene. The CDR3 bases are TGTGCCACCAGTGATGCACGGGACAGTCACGGCTACAATGAGCAGTTCTTC. This sequence encodes CATSDARDSHGYNEQFF.

This clonotype appeared a few times. The V gene is TRBV5-1, the J gene TRBJ2-7; TRBD1 agrees at 8 bases. Germline loops: CDR1 SGHRS, CDR2 YFSETQ. J lost 0 bases, V lost 0 bases, and 5 bases had no gene match. CDR3 length: 16 amino acids. DNA of the CDR3: TGCGCCAGCAGCTTGGTAGCAGGGGGCGTCTCCTACGAGCAGTACTTC. This encodes CASSLVAGGVSYEQYF.

The chain carries TRBV7-2 and TRBJ2-5; D uncertain. The germline V gene encodes CDR1 SGHTA and CDR2 FQGNSA. The ends were cut back, 3 bases at V and 2 bases at J, with 10 bases in the middle. This CDR3 contains 14 residues. The CDR3 bases are TGTGCCAGCAGCTTGTCACAGACGCAAGAGACCCAGTACTTC. It is translated as CASSLSQTQETQYF.

Many counts were recorded for this clonotype. This chain joins TRBV7-9 and TRBJ2-3; possible D gene TRBD1, 6 bases. Germline assignment: CDR1 SEHNR and CDR2 FQNEAQ (reference sequence). The CDR3 runs 13 residues. With 5 bases removed from V and 4 bases from J, the gap between germline ends came to 10 bases. The CDR3 reads CASSIQGPDTQYF. Written as DNA, the CDR3 is TGTGCCAGCAGCATACAGGGTCCAGATACGCAGTATTTT.

This clonotype was counted only a few times. CDR3 sequence (DNA): TGTGCCAGCAGCCCCTCGGACCTACCGAAGGGTGGGGATGGCTACACCTTC. Translation: CASSPSDLPKGGDGYTF. J is TRBJ1-2 and V is TRBV11-2, with no clear D. The germline V gene encodes CDR1 SGHAT and CDR2 FQNNGV. The CDR3 is 17 amino acids. The V end was cut by 5 bases, the J end by 6 bases, with 25 bases between.

This clonotype showed up many times. The chain recombines TRBV4-3 with TRBJ1-6, with 10 bases that match TRBD1. After removal of 1 base from V and 10 bases from J, the junction contained 4 bases not matched to a gene. The CDR3 totals 15 residues. In germline, CDR1 is LGHNA, CDR2 YSLEER. This chain's CDR3 is CASSQGSTGGSPLHF. The DNA for the CDR3 is TGCGCCAGCAGCCAAGGGTCGACAGGGGGCTCACCCCTCCACTTT.